The 13 T cell receptor beta chains below all came from one sample that was sequenced in a study of beta chain features in type 1 diabetes. The study reverse transcribed the entire isolated RNA, so it sequenced expressed TCRB transcripts. Profiling relied on immunoSEQ multiplex PCR, and the TCRdb table lists in-frame clones only, not all of them. This sample has about 410,000 clones, with roughly 13% found just once. Sequences were obtained from naive CD4+ T cells from blood. The receptors come from a young man in good health.

This clone was detected a few times. The CDR3 DNA follows: TGCGCCAGAGCACCCGCCGGCCAAAGGTGCCAACAGCGCCGCTACGAGCAGTACGTC. Its protein is CARAPAGQRCQQRRYEQYV. V gene TRBV4-3 combines with J gene TRBJ2-7; D unresolved. CDR3 length equals 19 residues. Germline-derived CDR1 and CDR2 are LGHNA and YSLEER. V gave up 9 bases and J gave up 3 bases, with 33 bases separating them.

This clone has a handful of counts. The chain links TRBV2 to TRBJ2-3; 8 bases agree with TRBD1. V shed 3 bases and J 2 bases; nucleotides not matched to a gene: 4. CDR1 and CDR2 (germline): SNHLY, FYNNEI. This CDR3 is 15 amino acids long. The CDR3 nucleotides are TGTGCCAGCAGTGATTGGACAGGGATCACAGATACGCAGTATTTT. Translated: CASSDWTGITDTQYF. Based on the CDR3 plus reference TRBV2 and TRBJ2-3, the full variable domain is EPEVTQTPSHQVTQMGQEVILRCVPISNHLYFYWYRQILGQKVEFLVSFYNNEISEKSEIFDDQFSVERPDGSNFTLKIRSTKLEDSAMYFCASSDWTGITDTQYFGPGTRLTVL.

The rearrangement uses TRBV15 and TRBJ1-4; the D is unclear. The V end was cut by 1 base, the J end by 5 bases, with 8 bases between. Germline V gene data show CDR1 as LNHNV and CDR2 as YYDKDF (reference sequence). The CDR3 contains 14 residues. Here the CDR3 DNA reads TGTGCCACCAGCAGAGGCGGAATCAATGAAAAACTGTTTTTT. Translating gives CATSRGGINEKLFF.

The chain employs TRBV5-1 and TRBJ2-5; 13 nucleotides match TRBD2. CDR1 SGHRS and CDR2 YFSETQ come from the germline V gene. The CDR3 extends over 16 amino acids. With 4 bases clipped from V and 0 bases from J, the junction kept 3 bases outside the gene matches. The CDR3 region is CASSAGLAGDQETQYF. Here the CDR3 DNA reads TGCGCCAGCAGCGCCGGACTAGCGGGGGACCAAGAGACCCAGTACTTC.

This clone has only a few counts. The V and J genes are TRBV4-3 and TRBJ2-5; the match to TRBD1 covers 9 bases. V shed 1 base and J 2 bases; nucleotides not matched to a gene: 2. Germline loops: CDR1 LGHNA, CDR2 YSLEER. The CDR3 extends over 15 amino acids. Written as DNA, the CDR3 is TGCGCCAGCAGCCAAGTGGGACAGGGTCAAGAGACCCAGTACTTC. Encoded protein: CASSQVGQGQETQYF.

V usage is TRBV30 and J usage is TRBJ1-1; no reliable D call. V was shortened by 2 bases and J by 0 bases, with 7 bases between the two germline ends. The CDR3 runs 13 residues. CDR1 and CDR2 from the germline V gene are GTSNPN and SVGIG (reference sequence). The CDR3 DNA is TGTGCCTGGAGTCCAAGACTGAACACTGAAGCTTTCTTT. It translates to CAWSPRLNTEAFF.

The rearrangement links TRBV5-6 to TRBJ2-5; no firm D call. The CDR3 runs to 14 residues. Trimming took 1 base from V and 2 from J, leaving 9 bases between them. Germline V gene lookup returns CDR1 SGHDT and CDR2 YYEEEE. The CDR3 sequence: CASSLPDGQETQYF. The CDR3 DNA follows: TGTGCCAGCAGCTTGCCGGATGGGCAAGAGACCCAGTACTTC.

This clone was counted a few times. This rearrangement joins TRBV6-1 to TRBJ1-3; D is ambiguous. Trimming removed 11 bases from V and 0 bases from J, with 11 bases in between. Germline-derived CDR1 and CDR2 are MNHNS and SASEGT. This CDR3 is built from 13 residues. CDR3 region: CASGASSGNTIYF. In DNA, the CDR3 is TGTGCCTCCGGTGCTTCCTCTGGAAACACCATATATTTT.

This clone was found a few times. The chain is built from TRBV9 and TRBJ1-2; D gene unclear. V shed 0 bases and J shed 2 bases, with 8 bases lying between them. CDR1 is SGDLS and CDR2 is YYNGEE in the germline V gene. The CDR3 runs to 14 residues. The CDR3 sequence: CASSVDRSNYGYTF. In DNA form, the CDR3 reads TGTGCCAGCAGCGTAGATAGGAGCAACTATGGCTACACCTTC.

This chain links TRBV11-3 with TRBJ1-1; D is ambiguous. CDR3 size: 13 residues. Germline CDR1 and CDR2: SGHNT and YENEEA. V lost 5 bases, J lost 1 base, and 8 bases lay in between. The CDR3 nucleotides read TGTGCCAGCAGCCGCACAGCGAACACTGAAGCTTTCTTT. Translated, it gives CASSRTANTEAFF.

This sequence joins TRBV9 and TRBJ2-2; TRBD2 matches at 9 bases. The V segment lost 3 bases and the J segment 1 base; nucleotides outside the gene matches: 10. Germline V gives CDR1 SGDLS, CDR2 YYNGEE. The CDR3 is 18 residues long. CDR3 sequence (DNA): TGTGCCAGCAGCGCTTCAACGGGACTAGCCCTGAACACCGGGGAGCTGTTTTTT. This codes for CASSASTGLALNTGELFF.

This clone was counted only a few times. The V and J genes are TRBV7-2 and TRBJ2-4; D call uncertain. V was pared by 4 bases and J by 0 bases, with 16 bases between. The germline V gene encodes CDR1 SGHTA and CDR2 FQGNSA. This CDR3 has 17 amino acids. This CDR3 reads CASSSRTELGAKNIQYF. The CDR3 DNA is TGTGCCAGCAGCTCAAGGACGGAACTGGGAGCCAAAAACATTCAGTACTTC. The full variable domain, its missing parts supplied by reference TRBV7-2 and TRBJ2-4, is GAGVSQSPSNKVTEKGKDVELRCDPISGHTALYWYRQSLGQGLEFLIYFQGNSAPDKSGLPSDRFSAERTGGSVSTLTIQRTQQEDSAVYLCASSSRTELGAKNIQYFGAGTRLSVL.

The rearrangement uses TRBV4-1 and TRBJ2-1; D possibly matches TRBD1 or TRBD2 (5 bases each). The CDR3 covers 16 residues. Trimming took off 4 bases at V and 2 bases at J, with 15 bases between the two ends. The germline V gene encodes CDR1 MGHRA and CDR2 YSYEKL. The CDR3 bases are TGCGCCAGCAGCCCGGGGCACTGGGGTGCCTACAATGAGCAGTTCTTC. Translating it yields CASSPGHWGAYNEQFF.